This entry features one T cell receptor (beta chain) sequence. This record belongs to a study of blood T cell repertoires in COVID-19. TCRdb keeps only in-frame clones here, not all; method: immunoSEQ multiplex PCR. The data contain 200,000 or so clones, about 88% of them singletons. CDR1 is SGHRS and CDR2 is YFSETQ in the germline V gene. The V and J ends lost 4 bases and 5 bases respectively, with 21 bases between them. There are 16 residues in the CDR3. Sequencing was carried out using peripheral blood. V is TRBV5-1 and J is TRBJ1-1; possible D gene TRBD1, 6 bases. This TCR was recovered from a man aged 70-80 years with active or convalescent COVID-19. This chain's CDR3 is CASSPGSTGPGTEAFF. For the CDR3, the DNA is TGCGCCAGCAGCCCGGGGAGTACAGGGCCCGGAACTGAAGCTTTCTTT. Full variable domain (remainder filled in from reference TRBV5-1 and TRBJ1-1): KAGVTQTPRYLIKTRGQQVTLSCSPISGHRSVSWYQQTPGQGLQFLFEYFSETQRNKGNFPGRFSGRQFSNSRSEMNVSTLELGDSALYLCASSPGSTGPGTEAFFGQGTRLTVV.